The entry below describes one T cell receptor (beta chain). There is no known antigen for this receptor. Nothing much larger sits one base from this clone, and base qualities are not available. As encoded in the germline V gene, CDR1 is SQVTM while CDR2 is ANQGSEA. The CDR3 sequence holds 14 residues, the cysteine and phenylalanine included. The kept DNA is CDR3 alone, 42 bases in frame from the first base. V is reduced by 3 bases and J by 0 bases, leaving a spacing of 11 bases between them. This was a case-control study nested in a cohort of healthcare workers in London, UK, who had nasopharyngeal swab PCR tests and blood samples taken every week. Healthcare workers were recruited between 23 and 31 March 2020, during the week of the UK lockdown, and were followed weekly for up to roughly 16 weeks. Library generation was performed with 5' RACE. TCRdb names NextSeq 500 as the instrument used. The TCR library protocol attached unique molecular identifiers to individual cDNA molecules to correct for sequencing error and PCR bias. Both TCR alpha and beta chains were sequenced, and tight co-correlation was observed between alpha and beta sequence abundances in each sample. As for the original processing: Decombinator V4 was used to annotate TCR sequences for V gene, J gene and CDR3. TCRs were defined as expanded if a significant change between any two time points was detected under a Poisson model with p below 0.0001. TCR abundances were normalised to the total number of TCRs sequenced in each sample and reported as counts per million. MAIT TCRs were defined by TRAV1-2 paired with TRAJ12, TRAJ20 or TRAJ33, and iNKT TCRs by TRAV10 paired with TRAJ18. A search of VDJdb, accessed on 1 November 2021, was run for TCRs annotated to CMV, EBV and SARS-CoV-2, with TCRs annotated for multiple antigens excluded. TCRdb itself trimmed the public reads at Q25 with fastp, ran MiXCR and retained productive beta chains. Identical CDR3 protein sequences are pooled into one entry, listed with their most common genes and DNA. What appears here as the V and J calls and clone size reflects TCRdb's work, not the paper's. The sample table records 70,000 to 95,000 distinct CDR3 sequences; about 14% of these occur just once. The ten largest make up under 0.75% of the sample.

These data belong to a study of early T cells in non-severe SARS-CoV-2 infection (dated by TCRdb to about 2021). About the full investigation: Because TCR sequencing relied on bulk RNA taken from unsorted whole blood, pairing of alpha and beta chains was not possible.

What the work shows at the level of the full study, not this receptor alone: VDJdb matching was skewed toward anti-spike CD8 responses, so virus-specific expansions were likely underestimated and private and CD4 specificities were missed.

Sequencing was carried out using whole blood. The V and J genes are TRBV29-1 and TRBJ1-1; the D gene assignment is ambiguous. This sequence originates from an adult who was a healthcare worker with PCR-confirmed SARS-CoV-2 infection or an uninfected control (not recorded which). The DNA sequence is given as TGCAGCGTTGATCGAACTGGATTGAACACTGAAGCTTTCTTT. Its protein reads: CSVDRTGLNTEAFF.